These 21 T cell receptor beta chains share one sample of origin, sequenced in a study of spatial heterogeneity in lung cancer (dated by TCRdb to the late 2010s). Libraries were made using 5' RACE. The run used a NextSeq 500. TCRdb itself trimmed the public reads at Q25 with fastp, ran MiXCR and retained productive beta chains. Rows with one shared CDR3 protein collapse into an entry with the most common genes and DNA. The sample profile shows approximately 40,000 distinct CDR3 sequences; approximately 14% of them were found once. 50% to 65% of the sample belongs to the ten largest clones. Read against the paper, the sample's time point label means: sample taken at primary tumor resection. Whole RNA extracted from tumor and nontumor lung tissue, or from cryopreserved PBMC samples, was used for TCR sequencing without cell sorting. Sequencing was performed on PBMCs, taken at surgery. The receptors here all came from a male donor with early-stage non-small cell lung cancer.

A few counts support this clonotype. The V call is TRBV20-1, the J call TRBJ1-5; a possible D gene is TRBD1 (6 bases). V dropped 6 bases and J dropped 7 bases, with 13 bases sitting between them. The CDR3 spans 12 residues. Germline loops: CDR1 DFQATT, CDR2 SNEGSKA (reference sequence). The CDR3 DNA is TGCAGTGCAACCGACAGGAGACAGCCCCAGCATTTT. Translated: CSATDRRQPQHF.

This chain joins TRBV14 and TRBJ2-3; D perhaps matches TRBD2 (5 bases). Germline values: CDR1 SGHDN, CDR2 FVKESK. The CDR3 has 20 residues. The V end lost 1 base, the J end lost 2 bases, and 25 bases lay between the germline ends. CDR3 DNA: TGTGCCAGCAGCCAAGGGGCGGGTTCGCTTTGCGAGCGACTCACAGATACGCAGTATTTT. Amino acids: CASSQGAGSLCERLTDTQYF.

The chain couples TRBV5-1 to TRBJ2-3; TRBD2 matches at 9 bases. V lost 2 bases, J lost 2 bases, and 9 bases stayed unmatched. Germline values: CDR1 SGHRS, CDR2 YFSETQ. The CDR3 is made up of 17 amino acids. CDR3 amino acids: CASSFGLATTNTDTQYF. CDR3 sequence (DNA): TGCGCCAGCAGCTTTGGACTAGCGACCACCAACACAGATACGCAGTATTTT.

V is TRBV6-4 and J is TRBJ2-3, with D unclear. The CDR3 length is 15 residues. The germline V gene has CDR1 MRHNA and CDR2 SNTAGT. Trimming removed 8 bases from V and 0 bases from J, with 15 bases in between. CDR3: CASGLTVGSTDTQYF. CDR3 nucleotides: TGTGCCAGCGGGCTCACGGTCGGTAGCACAGATACGCAGTATTTT.

This clonotype was recorded many times. This chain connects TRBV6-2 or TRBV6-3 to TRBJ2-7; 8 bases are shared with TRBD1. This CDR3 contains 14 residues. The V and J ends lost 6 bases and 5 bases, in that order; junction bases with no gene match: 9. The germline V gene has CDR1 MNHEY and CDR2 SVGEGT. CDR3 bases: TGTGCCAGCAGAGCTACAGGGGGTGTGGACGAGCAGTACTTC. Its protein is CASRATGGVDEQYF.

In its sample, this clonotype was seen many times. This sequence joins TRBV7-9 and TRBJ2-4; possibly TRBD1 for D (5 bases). Between the trimmed V and J ends, which lost 2 bases and 3 bases, there was a span of 8 bases. Germline CDR1 is SEHNR and CDR2 is FQNEAQ (reference sequence). CDR3 size: 14 residues. As DNA, the CDR3 is TGTGCCAGCAGCTTACAGGGTAGCAAAAACATTCAGTACTTC. It yields the protein CASSLQGSKNIQYF.

This clonotype was seen only a few times. The rearrangement links TRBV6-2 or TRBV6-3 to TRBJ2-3; D gene uncertain. CDR1 and CDR2 (germline): MNHEY, SVGEGT. Trimming stripped 0 bases from V and 6 bases from J, with 13 bases between. The CDR3 contains 15 residues. The CDR3 spells CASSYSQSTRDTQYF. The CDR3 DNA is TGTGCCAGCAGTTACTCACAGAGTACCAGGGATACGCAGTATTTT.

This clonotype was seen more than once but under ten times. The gene calls are TRBV9 and TRBJ2-3, with a possible D match to TRBD1 (5 bases). V gave up 0 bases and J gave up 4 bases, with 15 bases separating them. CDR3 length: 16 amino acids. The V gene's germline CDR1 is SGDLS and CDR2 YYNGEE. CDR3 sequence: CASSVVGWGPADTQYF. CDR3 nucleotides: TGTGCCAGCAGCGTAGTAGGATGGGGCCCCGCAGATACGCAGTATTTT. Full variable domain (remainder filled in from reference TRBV9 and TRBJ2-3): DSGVTQTPKHLITATGQRVTLRCSPRSGDLSVYWYQQSLDQGLQFLIQYYNGEERAKGNILERFSAQQFPDLHSELNLSSLELGDSALYFCASSVVGWGPADTQYFGPGTRLTVL.

In its sample, this clonotype was seen a few times. The chain joins TRBV27 to TRBJ1-1; tentatively, D is TRBD1 (5 bases). The CDR3 totals 14 residues. Germline lookup yields CDR1 MNHEY and CDR2 SMNVEV (reference sequence). Deletions cut 0 bases from V and 5 bases from J, with 10 bases between. Here the CDR3 reads CASSLSRGGTEAFF. CDR3 in DNA: TGTGCCAGCAGTTTATCCCGGGGGGGGACTGAAGCTTTCTTT.

This clonotype was picked up a small number of times. This chain connects TRBV10-3 to TRBJ1-1; TRBD1 matches at 9 bases. CDR1 ENHRY and CDR2 SYGVKD come from the germline V gene. V was clipped by 6 bases and J by 4 bases; unmatched bases: 3. The CDR3 runs to 13 residues. The CDR3 region has the DNA TGTGCCATCAGGACAGGGGGGACCACTGAAGCTTTCTTT. Its protein is CAIRTGGTTEAFF.

As for this clonotype: A much larger clone is a single base away; this may be a read error. V gene TRBV7-2 combines with J gene TRBJ1-5, with 10 bases matching TRBD1. Germline values: CDR1 SGHTA, CDR2 FQGNSA. The CDR3 length is 15 residues. V shed 5 bases and J 6 bases; nucleotides not matched to a gene: 7. In DNA form, the CDR3 reads TGTACCAGCAGCACGTCGGGGACAGGGGCTCAGCCCCAGCATTTT. Its protein product is CTSSTSGTGAQPQHF.

This clonotype was counted only a few times. The CDR3 protein is CASSSEIRTVHQPQHF. As DNA, the CDR3 is TGTGCCAGCAGTTCAGAGATACGGACCGTTCATCAGCCCCAGCATTTT. The gene calls are TRBV6-2 or TRBV6-3 and TRBJ1-5; D remains unclear. V dropped 4 bases and J dropped 5 bases, with 18 bases sitting between them. The CDR3 covers 16 residues. The germline V gene encodes CDR1 MNHEY and CDR2 SVGEGT.

This chain uses TRBV4-1 with TRBJ1-2; 7 bases fit TRBD1. CDR1 and CDR2 from the germline V gene are MGHRA and YSYEKL. The V segment lost 1 base and the J segment 3 bases; nucleotides outside the gene matches: 2. The length of the CDR3 is 14 residues. This chain's CDR3 is CASSQGTGDYGYTF. The CDR3 nucleotides read TGCGCCAGCAGCCAAGGTACAGGGGACTATGGCTACACCTTC.

This clonotype was detected only a few times. This chain links TRBV3-1 with TRBJ1-2, with D possibly TRBD1 on 5 matching bases. Germline loops: CDR1 LGHDT, CDR2 YNNKEL (reference sequence). Trimming shortened V by 0 bases and J by 4 bases, and 12 bases separated the two germline ends. The CDR3 is made up of 15 amino acids. The CDR3, as DNA: TGTGCCAGCAGCCAAGAAGCGGGGCCCGGCTATGGCTACACCTTC. Its translation is CASSQEAGPGYGYTF.

This clonotype has more than one count but fewer than ten. The CDR3 DNA is TGTGCCAGCAGCGCCGAGGGCAGCACAGATACGCAGTATTTT. This gives the protein CASSAEGSTDTQYF. This chain joins TRBV9 and TRBJ2-3; TRBD2 might be the D (5 bases). Trimming took off 3 bases at V and 0 bases at J, with 8 bases between the two ends. CDR1 is SGDLS and CDR2 is YYNGEE in the germline V gene. The CDR3 sequence is 14 residues long.

A few counts support this clonotype. The genes are TRBV20-1 and TRBJ2-3, with D maybe TRBD2 (5 bases). The CDR3 sequence is 14 residues long. Trimming removed 2 bases from V and 6 bases from J, with 15 bases in between. CDR1 DFQATT and CDR2 SNEGSKA come from the germline V gene (reference sequence). The CDR3 DNA is TGCAGTGCTAGACTAGCCCGGGGAGATGATACGCAGTATTTT. Translating gives CSARLARGDDTQYF.

With regard to this clonotype: A single base separates this from a much larger clone, so it may be a read error. This CDR3 reads CASGTGLAGRVMNTQYF. The DNA for the CDR3 is TGTGCCAGCGGCACAGGACTAGCGGGACGGGTAATGAATACGCAGTATTTT. The genes are TRBV5-4 and TRBJ2-3; 12 bases agree with TRBD2. The CDR3 spans 17 residues. V shed 7 bases and J 7 bases; nucleotides not matched to a gene: 16. CDR1 and CDR2 from the germline V gene are SGHNT and YYREEE (reference sequence).

The sample holds many counts of this clonotype. The genes are TRBV20-1 and TRBJ1-2; weak D call: TRBD1 (6 bases). Per the germline V gene, CDR1 is DFQATT and CDR2 is SNEGSKA (reference sequence). CDR3 length: 14 amino acids. V gave up 0 bases and J gave up 2 bases, with 10 bases separating them. CDR3 amino acids: CSARERQGNYGYTF. CDR3 sequence (DNA): TGCAGTGCTAGAGAACGGCAGGGGAACTATGGCTACACCTTC.

This clonotype appeared a few times. The chain carries TRBV28 and TRBJ1-5; maybe TRBD1 (5 bases). Trimming took 1 base from V and 2 from J, leaving 12 bases between them. The CDR3 is made up of 16 amino acids. Germline V gives CDR1 MDHEN, CDR2 SYDVKM. CDR3 residues: CASSLFLGGGNQPQHF. For the CDR3, the DNA is TGTGCCAGCAGTTTATTTCTGGGAGGGGGCAATCAGCCCCAGCATTTT.

This clonotype was observed a handful of times. The V gene is TRBV20-1, the J gene TRBJ1-1; no clear D. The V gene lost 8 bases and the J gene lost 0 bases, with 10 bases spanning the gap. The CDR3 runs 12 residues. The germline V gene has CDR1 DFQATT and CDR2 SNEGSKA (reference sequence). Here the CDR3 DNA reads TGCAGTCCTTCCGGGATGAACACTGAAGCTTTCTTT. This translates into CSPSGMNTEAFF.

The rearrangement links TRBV5-1 to TRBJ2-1; the match to TRBD2 covers 7 bases. Germline V gives CDR1 SGHRS, CDR2 YFSETQ. V lost 2 bases and J lost 2; bases outside the gene matches: 4. This CDR3 contains 15 residues. The CDR3, as DNA: TGCGCCAGCAGCTTAAGGAGCGGGACCTACAATGAGCAGTTCTTC. This codes for CASSLRSGTYNEQFF.